Described below is a single T cell receptor beta chain sequence and its context. The junction does not match germline at one end; this may be a read error. Other DNA sequences within the sample encode an identical CDR3. This CDR3 region has 15 residues. Germline CDR1 and CDR2: GTSNPN and SVGIG (reference sequence). Use of 60 Vbeta and 13 Jbeta primers characterized the PCR. As handled by the study authors: Later work found around 80 million unique TCR beta chains, with about 10 million shared. The repertoire was sequenced with immunoSEQ multiplex PCR; TCRdb's copy has only in-frame clones and lacks some. That table is the source of V, J and clone size, and D and trimming were worked out from the DNA. Among 200,000 to 250,000 clones, about 74% were seen once, and the ten largest hold under 2%. This sample stems from a study of cytomegalovirus exposure and HLA in healthy donors. Study-level background: Of the donors genotyped, about 390 in all, about 80% fell in the Caucasian-associated ancestry cluster.

The origin of this receptor is a woman in her twenties or thirties in good health and CMV-seronegative. The chain has TRBV30 and TRBJ1-6, with 7 bases aligning to TRBD1. Sequencing was performed on PBMCs. CDR3 sequence (DNA): TGTGCCTGGAGCGCCGGGACAGCAATTAATTCCCCCCTCCACTTT. The encoded protein is CAWSAGTAINSPLHF.